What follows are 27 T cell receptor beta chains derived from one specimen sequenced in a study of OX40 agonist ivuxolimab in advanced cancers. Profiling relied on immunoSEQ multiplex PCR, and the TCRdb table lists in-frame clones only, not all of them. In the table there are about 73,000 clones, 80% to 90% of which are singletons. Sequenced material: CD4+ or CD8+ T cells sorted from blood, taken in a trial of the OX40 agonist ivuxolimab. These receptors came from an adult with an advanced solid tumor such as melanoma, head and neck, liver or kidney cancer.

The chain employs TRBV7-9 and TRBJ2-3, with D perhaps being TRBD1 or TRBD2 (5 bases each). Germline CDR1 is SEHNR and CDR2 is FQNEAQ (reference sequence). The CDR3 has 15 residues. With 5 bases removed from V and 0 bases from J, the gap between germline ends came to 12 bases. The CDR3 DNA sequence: TGTGCCAGCAGCGTGGGGGATCTCAGCACAGATACGCAGTATTTT. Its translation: CASSVGDLSTDTQYF.

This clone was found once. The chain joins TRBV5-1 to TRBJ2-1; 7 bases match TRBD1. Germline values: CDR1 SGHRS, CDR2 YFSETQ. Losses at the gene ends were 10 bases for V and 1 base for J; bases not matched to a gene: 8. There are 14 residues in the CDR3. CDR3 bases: TGCGCCTCCTCAAGGGACAGATCCTACAATGAGCAGTTCTTC. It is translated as CASSRDRSYNEQFF.

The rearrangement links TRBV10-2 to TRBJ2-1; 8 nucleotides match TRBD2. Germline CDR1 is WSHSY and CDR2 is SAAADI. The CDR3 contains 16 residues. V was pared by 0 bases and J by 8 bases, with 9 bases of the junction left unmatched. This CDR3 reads CASSESGGRNIYEQFF. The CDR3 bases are TGCGCCAGCAGTGAGTCTGGCGGGAGGAATATATATGAGCAGTTCTTC.

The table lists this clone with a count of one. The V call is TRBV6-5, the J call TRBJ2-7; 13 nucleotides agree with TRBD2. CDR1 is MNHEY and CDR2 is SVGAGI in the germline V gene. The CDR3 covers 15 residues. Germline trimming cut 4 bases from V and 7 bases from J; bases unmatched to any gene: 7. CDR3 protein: CASSSGLAGVREQYF. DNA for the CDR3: TGTGCCAGCAGTTCTGGACTAGCGGGAGTGCGGGAGCAGTACTTC.

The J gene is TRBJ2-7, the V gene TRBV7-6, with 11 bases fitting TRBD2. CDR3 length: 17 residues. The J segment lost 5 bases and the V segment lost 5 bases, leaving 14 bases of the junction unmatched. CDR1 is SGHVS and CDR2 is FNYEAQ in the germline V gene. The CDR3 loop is CASSPIAGGRFGHEQYF. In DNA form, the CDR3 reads TGTGCCAGCAGCCCAATAGCGGGAGGGCGCTTCGGGCACGAGCAGTACTTC.

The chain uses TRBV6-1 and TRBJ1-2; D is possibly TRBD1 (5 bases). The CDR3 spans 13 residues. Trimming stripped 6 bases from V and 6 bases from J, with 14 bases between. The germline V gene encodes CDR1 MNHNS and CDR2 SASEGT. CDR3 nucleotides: TGTGCCAGCAGCCGGGGCAGGGTGGATGGCTACACCTTC. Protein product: CASSRGRVDGYTF.

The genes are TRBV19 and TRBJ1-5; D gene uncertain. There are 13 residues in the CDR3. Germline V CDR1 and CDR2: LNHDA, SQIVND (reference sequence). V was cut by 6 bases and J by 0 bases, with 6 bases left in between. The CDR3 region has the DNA TGTGCCAGTAGACAGAATAGCAATCAGCCCCAGCATTTT. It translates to CASRQNSNQPQHF.

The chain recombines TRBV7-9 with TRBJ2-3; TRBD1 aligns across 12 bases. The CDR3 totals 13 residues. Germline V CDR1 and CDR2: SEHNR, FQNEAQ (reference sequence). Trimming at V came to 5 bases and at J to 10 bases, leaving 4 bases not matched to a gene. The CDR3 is CASSPGQGAPQYF. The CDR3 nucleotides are TGTGCCAGCAGCCCGGGACAGGGGGCCCCGCAGTATTTT.

CDR3 in DNA: TGTGCCATCAGTGCGATAGGGGGCGCTGGGTATGGCTACACCTTC. It yields the protein CAISAIGGAGYGYTF. The genes are TRBV10-3 and TRBJ1-2; TRBD1 agrees at 7 bases. After removal of 4 bases from V and 5 bases from J, the junction contained 10 bases not matched to a gene. Per the germline V gene, CDR1 is ENHRY and CDR2 is SYGVKD. The CDR3 has 15 amino acids.

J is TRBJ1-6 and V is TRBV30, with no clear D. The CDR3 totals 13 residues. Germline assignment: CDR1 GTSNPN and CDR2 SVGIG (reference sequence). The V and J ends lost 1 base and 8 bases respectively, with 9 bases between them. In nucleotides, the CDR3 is TGTGCCTGGAGTGCGTCGGCCGATTCACCCCTCCACTTT. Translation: CAWSASADSPLHF. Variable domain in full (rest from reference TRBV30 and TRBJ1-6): SQTIHQWPATLVQPVGSPLSLECTVEGTSNPNLYWYRQAAGRGLQLLFYSVGIGQISSEVPQNLSASRPQDRQFILSSKKLLLSDSGFYLCAWSASADSPLHFGNGTRLTVT.

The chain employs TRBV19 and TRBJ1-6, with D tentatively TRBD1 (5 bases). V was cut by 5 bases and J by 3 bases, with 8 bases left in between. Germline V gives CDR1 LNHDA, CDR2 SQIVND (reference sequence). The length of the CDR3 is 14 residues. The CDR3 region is CASSPDIYNSPLHF. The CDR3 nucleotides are TGTGCCAGTAGTCCGGACATCTATAATTCACCCCTCCACTTT.

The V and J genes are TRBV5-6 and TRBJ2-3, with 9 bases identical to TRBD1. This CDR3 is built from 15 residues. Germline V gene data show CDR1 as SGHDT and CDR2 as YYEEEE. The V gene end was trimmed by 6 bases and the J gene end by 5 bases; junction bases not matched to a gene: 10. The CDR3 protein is CASIETGGGVDTQYF. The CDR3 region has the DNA TGTGCCAGCATCGAGACAGGGGGTGGGGTAGATACGCAGTATTTT.

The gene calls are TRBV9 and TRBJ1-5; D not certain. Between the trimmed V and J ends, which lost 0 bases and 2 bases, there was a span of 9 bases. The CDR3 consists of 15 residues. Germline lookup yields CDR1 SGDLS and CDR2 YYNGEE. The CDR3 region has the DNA TGTGCCAGCAGCGTAGGGTGGTTGGGCAATCAGCCCCAGCATTTT. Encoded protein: CASSVGWLGNQPQHF.

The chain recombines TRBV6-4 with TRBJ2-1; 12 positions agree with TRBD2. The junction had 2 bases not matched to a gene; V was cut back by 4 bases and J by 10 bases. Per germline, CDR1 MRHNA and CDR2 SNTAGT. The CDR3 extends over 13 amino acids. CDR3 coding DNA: TGTGCCAGCAGTGTACTAGCGGGAGGAGAGCAGTTCTTC. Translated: CASSVLAGGEQFF.

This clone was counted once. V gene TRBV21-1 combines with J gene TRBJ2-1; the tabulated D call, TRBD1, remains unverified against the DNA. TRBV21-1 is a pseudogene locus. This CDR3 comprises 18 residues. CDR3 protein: CASSKEGLARALYNEQFF. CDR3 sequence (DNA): TGTGCCAGCAGCAAAGAGGGGCTGGCCAGGGCCCTTTACAATGAGCAGTTCTTC.

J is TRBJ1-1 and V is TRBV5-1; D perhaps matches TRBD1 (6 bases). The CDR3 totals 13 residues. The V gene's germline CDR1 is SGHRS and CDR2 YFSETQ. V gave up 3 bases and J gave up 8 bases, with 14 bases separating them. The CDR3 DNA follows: TGCGCCAGCAGCTCCAGGGGCGGTGAAGAAGCTTTCTTT. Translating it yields CASSSRGGEEAFF. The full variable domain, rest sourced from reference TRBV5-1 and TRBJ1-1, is KAGVTQTPRYLIKTRGQQVTLSCSPISGHRSVSWYQQTPGQGLQFLFEYFSETQRNKGNFPGRFSGRQFSNSRSEMNVSTLELGDSALYLCASSSRGGEEAFFGQGTRLTVV.

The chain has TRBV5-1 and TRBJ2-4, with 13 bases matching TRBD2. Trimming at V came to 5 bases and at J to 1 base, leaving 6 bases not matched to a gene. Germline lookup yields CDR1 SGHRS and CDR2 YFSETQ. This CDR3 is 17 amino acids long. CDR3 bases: TGCGCCAGCAGTGGACTAGCGGGAGCCGCCGCCAAAAACATTCAGTACTTC. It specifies CASSGLAGAAAKNIQYF.

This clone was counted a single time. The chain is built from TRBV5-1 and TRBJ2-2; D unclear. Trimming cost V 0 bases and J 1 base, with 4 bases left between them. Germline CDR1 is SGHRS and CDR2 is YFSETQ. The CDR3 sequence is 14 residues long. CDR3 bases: TGCGCCAGCAGCTTGGTTCGGAACACCGGGGAGCTGTTTTTT. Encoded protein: CASSLVRNTGELFF.

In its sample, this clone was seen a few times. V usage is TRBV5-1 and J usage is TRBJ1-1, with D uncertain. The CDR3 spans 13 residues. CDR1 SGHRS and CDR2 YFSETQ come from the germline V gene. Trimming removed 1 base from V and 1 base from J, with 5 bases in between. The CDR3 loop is CASSLFGNTEAFF. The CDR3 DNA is TGCGCCAGCAGCTTGTTTGGGAACACTGAAGCTTTCTTT.

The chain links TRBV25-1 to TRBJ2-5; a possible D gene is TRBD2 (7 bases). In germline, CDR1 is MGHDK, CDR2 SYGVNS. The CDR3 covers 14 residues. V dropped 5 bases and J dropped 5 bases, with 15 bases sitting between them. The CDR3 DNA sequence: TGTGCCAGCAGTACATTCGAGGGGGGGGAGACCCAGTACTTC. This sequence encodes CASSTFEGGETQYF.

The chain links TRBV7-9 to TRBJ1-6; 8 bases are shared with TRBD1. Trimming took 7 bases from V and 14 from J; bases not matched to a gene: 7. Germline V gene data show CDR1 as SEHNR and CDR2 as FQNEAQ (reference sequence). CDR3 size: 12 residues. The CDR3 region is CASMDRASTLHF. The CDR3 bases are TGTGCCAGCATGGACAGGGCTTCCACCCTCCACTTT.

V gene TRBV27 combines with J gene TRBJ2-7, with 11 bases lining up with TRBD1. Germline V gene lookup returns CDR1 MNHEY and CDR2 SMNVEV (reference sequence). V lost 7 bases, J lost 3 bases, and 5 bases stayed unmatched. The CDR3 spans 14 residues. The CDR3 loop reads CASTRGTGGYEQYF. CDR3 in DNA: TGTGCCAGCACCCGGGGGACAGGGGGCTACGAGCAGTACTTC.

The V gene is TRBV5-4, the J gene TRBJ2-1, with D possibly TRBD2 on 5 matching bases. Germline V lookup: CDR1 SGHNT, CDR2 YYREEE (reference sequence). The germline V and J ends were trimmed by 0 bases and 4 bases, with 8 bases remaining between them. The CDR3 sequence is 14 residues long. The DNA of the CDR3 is TGTGCCAGCAGCTTGGCAGCGGAGTACAATGAGCAGTTCTTC. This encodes CASSLAAEYNEQFF.

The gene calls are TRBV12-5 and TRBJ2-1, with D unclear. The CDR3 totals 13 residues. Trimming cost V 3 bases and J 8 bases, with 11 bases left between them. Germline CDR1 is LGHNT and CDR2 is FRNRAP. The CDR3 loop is CASGFGPGDEQFF. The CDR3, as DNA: TGTGCTAGTGGTTTCGGACCTGGGGATGAGCAGTTCTTC.

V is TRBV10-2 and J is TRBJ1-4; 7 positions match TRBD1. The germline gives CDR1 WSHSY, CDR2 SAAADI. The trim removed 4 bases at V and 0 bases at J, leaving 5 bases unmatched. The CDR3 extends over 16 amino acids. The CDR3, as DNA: TGCGCCAGCAGTGGAACAGGGGCACCAACTAATGAAAAACTGTTTTTT. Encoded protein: CASSGTGAPTNEKLFF.

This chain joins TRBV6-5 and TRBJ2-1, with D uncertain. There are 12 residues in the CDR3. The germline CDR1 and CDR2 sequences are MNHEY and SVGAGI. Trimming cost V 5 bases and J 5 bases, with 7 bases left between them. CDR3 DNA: TGTGCCAGCAGTGTATCCAACAATGAGCAGTTCTTC. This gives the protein CASSVSNNEQFF.

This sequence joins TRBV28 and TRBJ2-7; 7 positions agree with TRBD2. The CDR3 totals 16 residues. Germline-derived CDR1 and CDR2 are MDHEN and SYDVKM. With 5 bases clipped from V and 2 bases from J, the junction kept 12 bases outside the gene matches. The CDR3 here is CASSGGVTGKTYEQYF. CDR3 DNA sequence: TGTGCCAGCAGTGGGGGGGTAACAGGCAAAACCTACGAGCAGTACTTC.